This T cell receptor (beta chain) originates from a study of cytomegalovirus exposure and HLA in healthy donors. Study results and limitations: The authors listed some 150 TCR beta chains as cytomegalovirus-associated.

Researchers ran the PCR with 60 Vbeta and 13 Jbeta primers. How the authors handled the data: The count from a later analysis was some 80 million unique TCR beta chains, some 12 million of them shared. Using immunoSEQ multiplex PCR, the repertoire was profiled, and TCRdb retains in-frame clones only, with some absent. The V and J calls and clone size were taken over from that table, and D and trimming were inferred from the DNA. The data show around 130,000 clones, around 83% seen once. Remarks on this clone: Its antigen is as yet unknown.

The source is a girl aged 2 to 10 in good health and CMV-seronegative. Sequencing was done on a sample of PBMCs.

The CDR3 nucleotides read TGTGCCAGCAGGCCCGGGGGTTCCGGGAATGAGCAGTTCTTC. Translation: CASRPGGSGNEQFF. This chain uses TRBV7-2 with TRBJ2-1, with D maybe TRBD2 (6 bases). The length of the CDR3 is 14 residues. V lost 6 bases and J lost 7, with 16 bases in between. Germline V lookup: CDR1 SGHTA, CDR2 FQGNSA.